The 22 T cell receptor beta chains listed next were all sequenced from one sample in a study of T cells in narcolepsy. Profiled with immunoSEQ multiplex PCR; TCRdb holds only in-frame clones, not every one. Of 27,000 or so clones listed, around 82% were seen once; the top ten hold approximately 1%. The source material was CD45RA- memory CD4+ T cells from PBMCs. These receptors were collected from a human donor with narcolepsy.

J is TRBJ2-2 and V is TRBV11-3, with 10 bases aligning to TRBD2. This CDR3 contains 17 residues. Per the germline V gene, CDR1 is SGHNT and CDR2 is YENEEA. The trim removed 5 bases at V and 4 bases at J, leaving 10 bases unmatched. Here the CDR3 reads CASSKGLAARGTGELFF. The CDR3 DNA reads as TGTGCCAGCAGCAAAGGACTAGCGGCCCGAGGCACCGGGGAGCTGTTTTTT.

The rearrangement uses TRBV5-1 and TRBJ2-1; 14 nucleotides agree with TRBD2. The CDR3 has 17 amino acids. Germline values: CDR1 SGHRS, CDR2 YFSETQ. Trimming at V came to 0 bases and at J to 7 bases, leaving 6 bases not matched to a gene. CDR3: CASSLGLAGGRENEQFF. The CDR3 nucleotides are TGCGCCAGCAGCTTGGGACTAGCGGGAGGGCGAGAGAATGAGCAGTTCTTC.

This chain connects TRBV29-1 to TRBJ2-1, with TRBD1 identical over 7 bases. The CDR3 is 14 residues long. V was clipped by 3 bases and J by 1 base; unmatched bases: 3. Looked up from germline, CDR1 is SQVTM and CDR2 is ANQGSEA. For the CDR3, the DNA is TGCAGCGTTGAGAAGGGACAGTCCTACAATGAGCAGTTCTTC. Translating gives CSVEKGQSYNEQFF.

The V gene is TRBV10-1, the J gene TRBJ1-1; TRBD1 matches 8 bases. Germline trimming cut 0 bases from V and 0 bases from J; bases unmatched to any gene: 12. The CDR3 covers 19 residues. Germline CDR1 and CDR2: WNHNN and SYGVQD (reference sequence). In nucleotides, the CDR3 is TGCGCCAGCAGTGAGTCTCATTCTTGGACAGGGCGGATGAACACTGAAGCTTTCTTT. Translated, it gives CASSESHSWTGRMNTEAFF.

The table lists this clone with a count of one. The genes are TRBV28 and TRBJ2-6; 7 bases are shared with TRBD2. The germline CDR1 and CDR2 sequences are MDHEN and SYDVKM. V shed 1 base, J shed 4 bases, and the junction held 10 bases outside the gene matches. This CDR3 comprises 18 residues. CDR3 region: CASSLYGGGGAGANVLTF. The CDR3, as DNA: TGTGCCAGCAGTTTATATGGTGGCGGGGGAGCGGGGGCCAACGTCCTGACTTTC. Supplemented by reference TRBV28 and TRBJ2-6, the full variable domain reads DVKVTQSSRYLVKRTGEKVFLECVQDMDHENMFWYRQDPGLGLRLIYFSYDVKMKEKGDIPEGYSVSREKKERFSLILESASTNQTSMYLCASSLYGGGGAGANVLTFGAGSRLTVL.

The chain links TRBV7-8 to TRBJ1-1, with unresolved D. The CDR3 has 16 amino acids. Per germline, CDR1 SGHVS and CDR2 FQNEAQ. Trimming left V 1 base short and J 2 bases short, with 14 bases between. CDR3 DNA sequence: TGTGCCAGCAGCTTAGAAGCAGCTACGGATAACACTGAAGCTTTCTTT. Translation: CASSLEAATDNTEAFF.

The J gene is TRBJ2-7, the V gene TRBV4-1; 10 nucleotides line up with TRBD2. V lost 1 base and J lost 4; bases outside the gene matches: 4. In germline, CDR1 is MGHRA, CDR2 YSYEKL. This CDR3 spans 15 amino acids. CDR3 sequence: CASSQAASGSYEQYF. Here the CDR3 DNA reads TGCGCCAGCAGCCAAGCGGCTAGCGGGAGTTACGAGCAGTACTTC.

This chain connects TRBV10-3 to TRBJ2-5, with D perhaps matching TRBD1 or TRBD2 (5 bases each). The ends were cut back, 0 bases at V and 0 bases at J, with 8 bases in the middle. Germline CDR1 is ENHRY and CDR2 is SYGVKD. CDR3 length equals 15 residues. The chain's CDR3 is CAISESEGHQETQYF. Written as DNA, the CDR3 is TGTGCCATCAGTGAGTCTGAGGGGCACCAAGAGACCCAGTACTTC.

The rearrangement links TRBV19 to TRBJ2-2; the match to TRBD2 covers 7 bases. This CDR3 is 14 amino acids long. Germline loops: CDR1 LNHDA, CDR2 SQIVND (reference sequence). With 4 bases clipped from V and 4 bases from J, the junction kept 3 bases outside the gene matches. The CDR3 loop reads CASSTGLPTGELFF. The CDR3 bases are TGTGCCAGTAGTACGGGACTACCCACCGGGGAGCTGTTTTTT.

The chain links TRBV27 to TRBJ2-5, with D possibly matching TRBD2 (7 bases). The CDR3 runs 16 residues. Germline CDR1 is MNHEY and CDR2 is SMNVEV (reference sequence). Trimming took 1 base from V and 2 from J, leaving 14 bases between them. CDR3 protein: CASSLYGGGGQETQYF. The CDR3 bases are TGTGCCAGCAGTTTATATGGGGGAGGGGGACAAGAGACCCAGTACTTC.

This clone was recorded once. This chain joins TRBV6-1 and TRBJ2-7; no reliable D call. With 7 bases removed from V and 2 bases from J, the gap between germline ends came to 15 bases. The V gene's germline CDR1 is MNHNS and CDR2 SASEGT. This CDR3 has 14 amino acids. The CDR3 coding sequence is TGTGCCAGCATTCGGTTGGTCGGTCCCTACGAGCAGTACTTC. Its translation: CASIRLVGPYEQYF.

The J gene is TRBJ1-5, the V gene TRBV28, with D uncertain. Per the germline V gene, CDR1 is MDHEN and CDR2 is SYDVKM. V was trimmed by 5 bases and J by 4 bases, leaving 12 bases between them. This CDR3 comprises 14 residues. The CDR3 DNA reads TGTGCCAGCAGTCCCTCGGTCGGGAATCAGCCCCAGCATTTT. Protein sequence: CASSPSVGNQPQHF.

This clone was recorded only once. The V call is TRBV5-5, the J call TRBJ1-2; a weak D match, TRBD1 (5 bases). This CDR3 is built from 14 residues. The V gene's germline CDR1 is SGHKS and CDR2 YYEKEE (reference sequence). Trimming pared 4 bases from V and 2 bases from J, leaving 12 bases between. The CDR3 loop is CASSVDTENYGYTF. The CDR3 DNA follows: TGTGCCAGCAGCGTGGACACGGAAAACTATGGCTACACCTTC.

V is TRBV28 and J is TRBJ1-1; D uncertain. CDR3 length: 13 amino acids. Germline V lookup: CDR1 MDHEN, CDR2 SYDVKM. Trimming cost V 7 bases and J 8 bases, with 17 bases left between them. CDR3 sequence (DNA): TGTGCCAGCATCCCCGCGACCCCCTCCGAAGCTTTCTTT. Translated: CASIPATPSEAFF. The full variable domain, rest sourced from reference TRBV28 and TRBJ1-1, is DVKVTQSSRYLVKRTGEKVFLECVQDMDHENMFWYRQDPGLGLRLIYFSYDVKMKEKGDIPEGYSVSREKKERFSLILESASTNQTSMYLCASIPATPSEAFFGQGTRLTVV.

The genes are TRBV30 and TRBJ1-1; 7 bases are shared with TRBD1. The CDR3 spans 14 residues. Per the germline V gene, CDR1 is GTSNPN and CDR2 is SVGIG (reference sequence). J was trimmed by 5 bases and V by 0 bases; bases with no gene match: 6. The chain's CDR3 is CAWSVGGKMTEAFF. Here the CDR3 DNA reads TGTGCCTGGAGTGTAGGGGGCAAGATGACTGAAGCTTTCTTT.

The chain carries TRBV19 and TRBJ2-7, with 7 bases that match TRBD2. Germline loops: CDR1 LNHDA, CDR2 SQIVND (reference sequence). V trimming: 9 bases; J trimming: 5 bases; junction bases outside the gene matches: 16. The CDR3 has 15 amino acids. The CDR3 spells CASRNQLGTTHEQYF. The DNA for the CDR3 is TGTGCCAGCCGGAACCAGCTCGGGACTACTCACGAGCAGTACTTC.

V gene TRBV14 combines with J gene TRBJ1-6, with D hard to call. This CDR3 has 16 residues. The germline V gene has CDR1 SGHDN and CDR2 FVKESK. The V end lost 1 base, the J end lost 9 bases, and 16 bases lay between the germline ends. The CDR3 spells CASSQVSGLRISPLHF. Written as DNA, the CDR3 is TGTGCCAGCAGCCAAGTCTCCGGTTTGAGAATTTCACCCCTCCACTTT.

The gene calls are TRBV5-4 and TRBJ2-1; 7 nucleotides align to TRBD1. CDR3 size: 15 residues. V dropped 4 bases and J dropped 0; count of bases not matched to a gene: 4. Germline V lookup: CDR1 SGHNT, CDR2 YYREEE (reference sequence). The CDR3 DNA follows: TGTGCCAGCAGCAAGGGACAGAGCTCCTACAATGAGCAGTTCTTC. It yields the protein CASSKGQSSYNEQFF.

This clone was detected only once. The chain is built from TRBV2 and TRBJ2-5; 10 bases map to TRBD2. Germline V CDR1 and CDR2: SNHLY, FYNNEI. This CDR3 is 14 amino acids long. J was trimmed by 3 bases and V by 4 bases; bases with no gene match: 2. CDR3 residues: CASSVLAGEETQYF. The CDR3, as DNA: TGTGCCAGCAGTGTTCTAGCGGGGGAAGAGACCCAGTACTTC.

The chain is built from TRBV2 and TRBJ1-2; 7 nucleotides align to TRBD1. Trimming removed 5 bases from V and 0 bases from J; junction bases left unmatched: 18. In germline, CDR1 is SNHLY, CDR2 FYNNEI. CDR3 length: 19 residues. The CDR3 protein is CASSRRHRDRLNPNYGYTF. In DNA, the CDR3 is TGTGCCAGCAGTCGCCGTCACCGGGACAGACTTAACCCTAACTATGGCTACACCTTC. The full variable domain, its missing parts supplied by reference TRBV2 and TRBJ1-2, is EPEVTQTPSHQVTQMGQEVILRCVPISNHLYFYWYRQILGQKVEFLVSFYNNEISEKSEIFDDQFSVERPDGSNFTLKIRSTKLEDSAMYFCASSRRHRDRLNPNYGYTFGSGTRLTVV.

This chain connects TRBV6-5 to TRBJ1-1, with D uncertain. Trimming removed 4 bases from V and 1 base from J, with 7 bases in between. CDR3 length: 13 residues. Germline V lookup: CDR1 MNHEY, CDR2 SVGAGI. CDR3 coding DNA: TGTGCCAGCAGTTTCCAGTGGAACACTGAAGCTTTCTTT. As protein: CASSFQWNTEAFF.

To note about this clone: The sample has other DNA sequences that encode this CDR3 too. The chain is built from TRBV29-1 and TRBJ2-1, with D perhaps TRBD2 (7 bases). CDR1 and CDR2 from the germline V gene are SQVTM and ANQGSEA. This CDR3 has 17 amino acids. V lost 6 bases and J lost 3, with 24 bases in between. The CDR3 protein is CSVTSRGAGAYYNEQFF. The CDR3 DNA reads TGCAGCGTGACCTCTAGGGGTGCGGGGGCCTACTACAATGAGCAGTTCTTC.